The next 23 T cell receptor beta chains were all read from a single sample in a study of T cell clones after liver transplantation. The method was immunoSEQ multiplex PCR; TCRdb's version includes in-frame clones alone and lacks a portion of them. Here the sample spans some 59,000 clones, 70% to 75% being singletons. The sequenced sample was CD4+ T cells from blood, obtained at the 22-month timepoint. The origin of the receptors is a human patient who received a liver transplant. Some T cells may possibly be graft donor cells.

V usage is TRBV28 and J usage is TRBJ1-1; TRBD1 matches 8 bases. Germline CDR1 is MDHEN and CDR2 is SYDVKM. Trimming cost V 6 bases and J 0 bases; bases outside gene matches: 12. This CDR3 contains 17 residues. The CDR3 protein is CASSLVRGQIMNTEAFF. The CDR3 DNA is TGTGCCAGCAGCCTGGTCAGGGGGCAGATCATGAACACTGAAGCTTTCTTT.

The V call is TRBV30, the J call TRBJ1-4; D gene ambiguous. Trimming removed 0 bases at V and 0 bases at J, with 8 bases between. CDR1 and CDR2 from the germline V gene are GTSNPN and SVGIG (reference sequence). CDR3 size: 15 residues. The CDR3 DNA reads TGTGCCTGGAGTGTACCGGGTCCAACTAATGAAAAACTGTTTTTT. Its translation: CAWSVPGPTNEKLFF.

The chain carries TRBV6-6 and TRBJ2-7; 9 positions match TRBD1. Trimming at V came to 2 bases and at J to 2 bases, leaving 4 bases not matched to a gene. In germline, CDR1 is MNHNY, CDR2 SVGAGI (reference sequence). This CDR3 contains 15 residues. The CDR3 DNA reads as TGTGCCAGCAGTTACGGACAGGGGACTACCTACGAGCAGTACTTC. This translates into CASSYGQGTTYEQYF.

This chain uses TRBV5-1 with TRBJ1-3, with D possibly being TRBD1 (5 bases). The CDR3 extends over 14 amino acids. Germline assignment: CDR1 SGHRS and CDR2 YFSETQ. Trimming removed 4 bases at V and 3 bases at J, with 11 bases between. Written as DNA, the CDR3 is TGCGCCAGCAGCCCAGACAGCCGTGGAAACACCATATATTTT. It yields the protein CASSPDSRGNTIYF.

J is TRBJ1-5 and V is TRBV19, with 9 positions matching TRBD1. The length of the CDR3 is 16 residues. Germline V gives CDR1 LNHDA, CDR2 SQIVND (reference sequence). Trimming removed 2 bases from V and 7 bases from J; junction bases left unmatched: 9. The CDR3 sequence is CASSIMTGGNVQPQHF. The CDR3 DNA reads TGTGCCAGTAGTATAATGACAGGGGGGAACGTACAGCCCCAGCATTTT.

The rearrangement joins TRBV15 to TRBJ1-5, with D uncertain. The V and J ends lost 5 bases and 1 base respectively, with 15 bases between them. The germline CDR1 and CDR2 sequences are LNHNV and YYDKDF (reference sequence). The CDR3 loop spans 16 amino acids. For the CDR3, the DNA is TGTGCCACCAGCGGAGGCGGAGATATGAGCAATCAGCCCCAGCATTTT. It yields the protein CATSGGGDMSNQPQHF.

The chain combines TRBV14 with TRBJ1-3; D perhaps matches TRBD1 (5 bases). Germline V gene lookup returns CDR1 SGHDN and CDR2 FVKESK. The CDR3 sequence is 15 residues long. V lost 0 bases to trimming and J lost 5 bases, with 11 bases between them. CDR3 amino acids: CASSQDRGGRNTIYF. CDR3 nucleotide sequence: TGTGCCAGCAGCCAAGATCGCGGGGGTCGAAACACCATATATTTT.

This clone came up once. The chain combines TRBV9 with TRBJ2-3; 7 bases fit TRBD1. V lost 4 bases, J lost 1 base, and 6 bases stayed unmatched. The CDR3 sequence is 15 residues long. CDR1 is SGDLS, CDR2 YYNGEE, per germline. The CDR3 loop reads CASSPEGQGTDTQYF. CDR3 in DNA: TGTGCCAGCAGCCCGGAAGGACAGGGCACAGATACGCAGTATTTT.

The V call is TRBV6-1, the J call TRBJ2-7; TRBD1 matches 7 bases. V trimming: 7 bases; J trimming: 1 base; junction bases outside the gene matches: 10. Germline V CDR1 and CDR2: MNHNS, SASEGT. This CDR3 region has 15 residues. CDR3 amino acids: CASTEDRVRSYEQYF. For the CDR3, the DNA is TGTGCCAGCACCGAAGACAGGGTTAGGTCCTACGAGCAGTACTTC.

This clone showed up just once. The J gene is TRBJ2-6, the V gene TRBV9; 8 bases match TRBD1. J was trimmed by 0 bases and V by 4 bases; bases with no gene match: 9. The germline CDR1 and CDR2 sequences are SGDLS and YYNGEE. The CDR3 is 18 residues long. The CDR3 bases are TGTGCCAGCAGCACCTCGGACAGGGCGGGCTCTGGGGCCAACGTCCTGACTTTC. The encoded protein is CASSTSDRAGSGANVLTF.

This chain uses TRBV7-8 with TRBJ1-6; a weak D match, TRBD1 (5 bases). The V and J ends lost 5 bases and 7 bases respectively, with 15 bases between them. In germline, CDR1 is SGHVS, CDR2 FQNEAQ. The CDR3 sequence is 15 residues long. Written as DNA, the CDR3 is TGTGCCAGCAGCCCCCGACAGATATCGAATTCACCCCTCCACTTT. It codes for CASSPRQISNSPLHF.

The V call is TRBV28, the J call TRBJ1-2, with 7 nucleotides matching TRBD1. V was pared by 3 bases and J by 0 bases, with 1 base of the junction left unmatched. Germline-derived CDR1 and CDR2 are MDHEN and SYDVKM. The CDR3 runs 14 residues. CDR3 nucleotides: TGTGCCAGCAGTTTGGGACAGTCTAACTATGGCTACACCTTC. It yields the protein CASSLGQSNYGYTF.

This clone has just a few counts. This sequence joins TRBV2 and TRBJ2-3, with D uncertain. The CDR3 has 13 amino acids. V lost 4 bases and J lost 2, with 7 bases in between. Germline CDR1 is SNHLY and CDR2 is FYNNEI. For the CDR3, the DNA is TGTGCCAGCAGTGTATCTTTCACAGATACGCAGTATTTT. This codes for CASSVSFTDTQYF.

This clone was observed once. V usage is TRBV28 and J usage is TRBJ2-6; D not certain. The length of the CDR3 is 16 residues. The germline V gene encodes CDR1 MDHEN and CDR2 SYDVKM. V was shortened by 5 bases and J by 0 bases, with 11 bases between the two germline ends. The CDR3 region is CASSLRLPSGANVLTF. The CDR3 region has the DNA TGTGCCAGCAGTCTACGGCTGCCCTCTGGGGCCAACGTCCTGACTTTC.

This clone was counted a single time. This chain joins TRBV6-6 and TRBJ1-3; maybe TRBD1 (5 bases). The CDR3 has 15 amino acids. The germline V and J ends were trimmed by 8 bases and 4 bases, with 18 bases remaining between them. CDR1 and CDR2 from the germline V gene are MNHNY and SVGAGI (reference sequence). Here the CDR3 reads CASFGTATAGNTIYF. As DNA, the CDR3 is TGTGCCAGCTTCGGGACCGCAACGGCCGGAAACACCATATATTTT.

This clone appeared a few times. The gene calls are TRBV5-8 and TRBJ2-5, with 11 bases identical to TRBD2. The CDR3 extends over 16 amino acids. With V trimmed by 4 bases and J by 2 bases, 7 bases remained unmatched. Per the germline V gene, CDR1 is SGHTS and CDR2 is YDEGEE. CDR3 region: CASSPGTSGVQETQYF. In nucleotides, the CDR3 is TGTGCCAGCAGCCCAGGGACTAGCGGAGTTCAAGAGACCCAGTACTTC.

The rearrangement links TRBV5-6 to TRBJ2-3; D gene ambiguous. The CDR3 runs 12 residues. From germline, CDR1 is SGHDT and CDR2 YYEEEE. V lost 4 bases and J lost 2, with 5 bases in between. The CDR3 reads CASSLPTDTQYF. In DNA form, the CDR3 reads TGTGCCAGCAGCCTGCCCACAGATACGCAGTATTTT. The full variable domain, its missing parts supplied by reference TRBV5-6 and TRBJ2-3, is DAGVTQSPTHLIKTRGQQVTLRCSPKSGHDTVSWYQQALGQGPQFIFQYYEEEERQRGNFPDRFSGHQFPNYSSELNVNALLLGDSALYLCASSLPTDTQYFGPGTRLTVL.

This chain connects TRBV2 to TRBJ2-3, with D possibly being TRBD1 or TRBD2 (5 bases each). Between the trimmed V and J ends, which lost 5 bases and 6 bases, there was a span of 18 bases. The CDR3 runs to 15 residues. Per the germline V gene, CDR1 is SNHLY and CDR2 is FYNNEI. The CDR3 bases are TGTGCCAGCAGTAAGGGTGGGGGACCCTTGGATACGCAGTATTTT. This codes for CASSKGGGPLDTQYF.

The genes are TRBV30 and TRBJ2-1; 12 nucleotides agree with TRBD2. V trimming: 3 bases; J trimming: 4 bases; junction bases outside the gene matches: 10. This CDR3 comprises 17 residues. Germline V CDR1 and CDR2: GTSNPN, SVGIG (reference sequence). Here the CDR3 reads CAWSSLGLAGAYNEQFF. DNA for the CDR3: TGTGCCTGGAGCTCCTTGGGACTAGCGGGCGCGTACAATGAGCAGTTCTTC.

This clone was recorded a few times. The gene calls are TRBV2 and TRBJ1-1; 11 nucleotides line up with TRBD1. This CDR3 has 15 residues. The junction had 7 bases not matched to a gene; V was cut back by 5 bases and J by 5 bases. The germline CDR1 and CDR2 sequences are SNHLY and FYNNEI. CDR3 sequence (DNA): TGTGCCAGCAGTATCGGACAGGGGGCATGGACTGAAGCTTTCTTT. It yields the protein CASSIGQGAWTEAFF.

Points on this clone: This specimen includes other DNA sequences encoding the same CDR3. The chain has TRBV7-9 and TRBJ2-7; tentatively, D is TRBD1 (5 bases). The germline gives CDR1 SEHNR, CDR2 FQNEAQ (reference sequence). V lost 4 bases, J lost 3 bases, and 7 bases lay in between. The CDR3 has 12 amino acids. This CDR3 reads CASSSQGYEQYF. CDR3 DNA sequence: TGTGCCAGCAGCTCCCAGGGCTACGAGCAGTACTTC.

This clone was found a few times. V gene TRBV10-3 combines with J gene TRBJ2-3, with 7 bases lining up with TRBD1. J lost 1 base, V lost 2 bases, and 21 bases had no gene match. Germline CDR1 is ENHRY and CDR2 is SYGVKD. This CDR3 comprises 21 residues. Here the CDR3 DNA reads TGTGCCATCAGTGAGAATTTAGACAGGGCCTATTCAGAATCCCGCACAGATACGCAGTATTTT. Its protein is CAISENLDRAYSESRTDTQYF.

The rearrangement joins TRBV28 to TRBJ2-1; 10 bases are a match to TRBD2. The germline CDR1 and CDR2 sequences are MDHEN and SYDVKM. V shed 6 bases and J 9 bases; nucleotides not matched to a gene: 11. CDR3 length equals 15 residues. In DNA, the CDR3 is TGTGCCAGCAGCCACCCCAGCGGGGGGGCCGGTGAGCAGTTCTTC. It codes for CASSHPSGGAGEQFF.